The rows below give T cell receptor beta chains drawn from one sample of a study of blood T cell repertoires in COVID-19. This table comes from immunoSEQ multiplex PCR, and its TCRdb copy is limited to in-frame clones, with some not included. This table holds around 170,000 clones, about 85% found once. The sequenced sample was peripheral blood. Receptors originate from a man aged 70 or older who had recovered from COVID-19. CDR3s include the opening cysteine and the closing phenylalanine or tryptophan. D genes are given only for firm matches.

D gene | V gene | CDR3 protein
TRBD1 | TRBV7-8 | CASSTGGVVNEQFF
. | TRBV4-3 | CASSQDRNTGELFF
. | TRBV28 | CASRVSGYEQYF
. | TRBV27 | CASSLGTGKFF
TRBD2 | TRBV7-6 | CASSFGTSGRWNNEQFF
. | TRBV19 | CASSINGRRNYGFTF
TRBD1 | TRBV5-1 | CASSRQGNTEAFF
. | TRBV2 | CASSDSSSYEQYF
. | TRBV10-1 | CASGQNTGELFF
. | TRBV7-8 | CASSRDSNTEAFF
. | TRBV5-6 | CASSLVGDEQYF
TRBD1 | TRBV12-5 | CASGLAGTGGKDTQYF
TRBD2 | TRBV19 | CASSILAEPYSYEQYF
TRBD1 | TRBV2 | CASRETGVYTEAFF
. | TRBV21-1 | CASSSPKGRKYQPQHF
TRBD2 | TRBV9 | CASSVGLAGSSYNEQFF
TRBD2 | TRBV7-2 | CASSQGLAGGRSSYEQYF
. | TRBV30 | CAWSWRRNTEAFF
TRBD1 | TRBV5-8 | CASSYRGLINEKLFF
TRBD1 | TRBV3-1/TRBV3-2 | CASSQTDRDQNIQYF
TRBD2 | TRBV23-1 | CASSHTGLAVEQFF
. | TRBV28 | CASSNGQNTGELFF
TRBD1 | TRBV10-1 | CASSESTPGQGYTGELFF
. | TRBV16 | CASSQRTVNYGYTF
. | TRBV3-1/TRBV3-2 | CASSPGRGGYTF
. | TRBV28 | CASSDIRGNQPQHF
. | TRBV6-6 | CASSSGTSARYNEQFF
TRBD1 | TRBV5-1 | CASRPGQSYNEQFF
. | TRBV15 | CATSRDGTAGNQPQHF
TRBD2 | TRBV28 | CASSLGGRRTDTQYF
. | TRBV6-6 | CASRPGPSERGETQYF